What follows are 32 T cell receptor beta chains derived from one specimen sequenced in a study of T cell repertoires in cytomegalovirus infection. MiXCR was run by TCRdb on the reads, yielding one entry per CDR3 protein. The sample holds around 550,000 distinct CDR3 sequences, more than 20% seen once. Sequences were obtained from PBMCs. These receptors all stem from a human donor in good health (CMV status not recorded). Some clones in this sample may be carry-over from other donors' samples.

The chain couples TRBV20-1 to TRBJ1-5; the match to TRBD1 covers 8 bases. CDR1 and CDR2 from the germline V gene are DFQATT and SNEGSKA (reference sequence). The CDR3 is 13 residues long. V was clipped by 6 bases and J by 6 bases; unmatched bases: 7. CDR3 protein: CSANQGAGQPQHF. The CDR3, as DNA: TGCAGTGCCAATCAGGGGGCAGGTCAGCCCCAGCATTTT.

The CDR3: CATMEDYGYTF. The CDR3, as DNA: TGTGCCACTATGGAGGACTATGGCTACACCTTC. The chain couples TRBV10-3 to TRBJ1-2, with D uncertain. CDR1 and CDR2 from the germline V gene are ENHRY and SYGVKD. Trimming stripped 10 bases from V and 3 bases from J, with 9 bases between. The CDR3 runs to 11 residues.

A single count supports this clonotype. Given the absence of the conserved phenylalanine or tryptophan at the CDR3 end, a read error is likely. This chain joins TRBV7-2 and TRBJ2-5; tentative D call: TRBD2 (6 bases). This CDR3 region has 14 residues. Trimming shortened V by 6 bases and J by 1 base, and 12 bases separated the two germline ends. Germline V gene sequence: CDR1 SGHTA, CDR2 FQGNSA. CDR3: CASSAWGLQETQYY. CDR3 DNA: TGTGCCAGCAGTGCGTGGGGACTCCAAGAGACCCAGTACTAC.

CDR3 in DNA: TGTGCCAGCAGTCGAGGGGATCAGCTGGACGGACAAGAGACCCAGTACTTC. Protein product: CASSRGDQLDGQETQYF. The V and J genes are TRBV11-3 and TRBJ2-5; perhaps D is TRBD1 or TRBD2 (5 bases each). Germline V lookup: CDR1 SGHNT, CDR2 YENEEA. The CDR3 consists of 17 residues. The ends were cut back, 6 bases at V and 2 bases at J, with 22 bases in the middle.

The rearrangement joins TRBV7-6 to TRBJ2-3, with 10 bases aligning to TRBD2. Per germline, CDR1 SGHVS and CDR2 FNYEAQ. The ends lost 1 base at V and 0 bases at J; junction bases unmatched: 7. This CDR3 has 18 amino acids. The CDR3 DNA is TGTGCCAGCAGCTTAGGACTAGCGGGTGTCTCTAGCACAGATACGCAGTATTTT. Amino acid sequence: CASSLGLAGVSSTDTQYF.

This clonotype was found once. The CDR3 loop is CAWSGRGPGQPQHF. The CDR3 region has the DNA TGTGCCTGGAGTGGTAGGGGTCCGGGGCAGCCCCAGCATTTT. J is TRBJ1-5 and V is TRBV30; D might be TRBD1 (5 bases). V dropped 1 base and J dropped 7 bases, with 14 bases sitting between them. Germline CDR1 is GTSNPN and CDR2 is SVGIG (reference sequence). This CDR3 has 14 amino acids. The entire variable domain, with the rest obtained from reference TRBV30 and TRBJ1-5, is as follows: SQTIHQWPATLVQPVGSPLSLECTVEGTSNPNLYWYRQAAGRGLQLLFYSVGIGQISSEVPQNLSASRPQDRQFILSSKKLLLSDSGFYLCAWSGRGPGQPQHFGDGTRLSIL.

The chain couples TRBV6-2 or TRBV6-3 to TRBJ1-1, with 11 nucleotides matching TRBD1. Per germline, CDR1 MNHEY and CDR2 SVGEGT. The CDR3 sequence is 18 residues long. V trimming: 0 bases; J trimming: 5 bases; junction bases outside the gene matches: 11. The CDR3: CASSYSSSGTGGRTEAFF. CDR3 nucleotides: TGTGCCAGCAGTTACTCGAGTTCCGGGACAGGGGGAAGAACTGAAGCTTTCTTT.

This clonotype was detected a few times. This chain connects TRBV3-1 to TRBJ1-1; no reliable D call. Trimming pared 3 bases from V and 1 base from J, leaving 15 bases between. Germline assignment: CDR1 LGHDT and CDR2 YNNKEL (reference sequence). The CDR3 spans 16 residues. The CDR3 region has the DNA TGTGCCAGCAGCCACTCTGGATACAGAAAGAACACTGAAGCTTTCTTT. It is translated as CASSHSGYRKNTEAFF. Full variable domain (remainder filled in from reference TRBV3-1 and TRBJ1-1): DTAVSQTPKYLVTQMGNDKSIKCEQNLGHDTMYWYKQDSKKFLKIMFSYNNKELIINETVPNRFSPKSPDKAHLNLHINSLELGDSAVYFCASSHSGYRKNTEAFFGQGTRLTVV.

The chain recombines TRBV5-1 with TRBJ2-3; 11 bases match TRBD2. Germline lookup yields CDR1 SGHRS and CDR2 YFSETQ. The CDR3 loop spans 17 amino acids. With V trimmed by 0 bases and J by 5 bases, 8 bases remained unmatched. The CDR3 DNA is TGCGCCAGCAGCTTGGAGTTTCCGGGACTAGCGGTAGATACGCAGTATTTT. Amino acid sequence: CASSLEFPGLAVDTQYF.

J is TRBJ2-3 and V is TRBV19; D is possibly TRBD2 (5 bases). This CDR3 contains 16 residues. Germline-derived CDR1 and CDR2 are LNHDA and SQIVND (reference sequence). V lost 4 bases to trimming and J lost 2 bases, with 16 bases between them. The CDR3 sequence: CASSTEPSGVTDTQYF. The CDR3 DNA reads as TGTGCCAGTAGTACCGAGCCAAGCGGCGTCACAGATACGCAGTATTTT.

In this sample, this clonotype turned up a few times. The chain links TRBV19 to TRBJ2-1; D gene uncertain. The CDR3 consists of 12 residues. Germline values: CDR1 LNHDA, CDR2 SQIVND (reference sequence). V dropped 1 base and J dropped 11 bases, with 9 bases sitting between them. The CDR3 nucleotides read TGTGCCAGTAGTATAGGGGAAGCCAAGCAGTTCTTC. Its protein product is CASSIGEAKQFF.

There are a few counts of this clonotype. V usage is TRBV20-1 and J usage is TRBJ2-5, with D perhaps given as TRBD1 or TRBD2 (5 bases each). The V end lost 3 bases, the J end lost 5 bases, and 13 bases lay between the germline ends. CDR1 DFQATT and CDR2 SNEGSKA come from the germline V gene (reference sequence). The CDR3 totals 13 residues. DNA of the CDR3: TGCAGTGCTAGGCACGGGACCATCGAGACCCAGTACTTC. It encodes CSARHGTIETQYF.

This clonotype occurred a few times. The genes are TRBV14 and TRBJ2-1; the D gene is possibly TRBD1 (6 bases). Germline assignment: CDR1 SGHDN and CDR2 FVKESK. The CDR3 is 16 residues long. V dropped 5 bases and J dropped 8 bases, with 22 bases sitting between them. CDR3 residues: CASSSPGDLLVYEQFF. CDR3 nucleotides: TGTGCCAGCAGCTCCCCAGGGGACCTACTTGTCTATGAGCAGTTCTTC.

This clonotype was detected only a few times. The gene calls are TRBV4-2 and TRBJ1-5; perhaps TRBD1 as D (6 bases). Trimming took off 3 bases at V and 4 bases at J, with 13 bases between the two ends. This CDR3 comprises 15 residues. Per the germline V gene, CDR1 is LGHNA and CDR2 is YNFKEQ. The CDR3 coding sequence is TGTGCCAGCAGCCAGGAGGACAGTGCAAATCAGCCCCAGCATTTT. It codes for CASSQEDSANQPQHF.

V usage is TRBV19 and J usage is TRBJ2-7; 7 nucleotides align to TRBD2. The J segment lost 0 bases and the V segment lost 9 bases, leaving 8 bases of the junction unmatched. CDR1 is LNHDA, CDR2 SQIVND, per germline (reference sequence). This CDR3 spans 14 amino acids. The CDR3 nucleotides are TGTGCCAGCGCGACCGGGACTACCTCCTACGAGCAGTACTTC. Amino acids: CASATGTTSYEQYF.

The J gene is TRBJ1-6, the V gene TRBV20-1; TRBD1 might be the D (5 bases). V lost 5 bases to trimming and J lost 7 bases, with 12 bases between them. CDR1 DFQATT and CDR2 SNEGSKA come from the germline V gene (reference sequence). This CDR3 comprises 13 residues. The CDR3 sequence is CSAPGTPNSPLHF. The CDR3 nucleotides read TGCAGTGCTCCTGGGACGCCGAATTCACCCCTCCACTTT.

The table lists this clonotype with a few counts. The V call is TRBV30, the J call TRBJ2-5; D ambiguous. Germline CDR1 reads GTSNPN; CDR2 reads SVGIG (reference sequence). The CDR3 runs to 11 residues. The CDR3 DNA follows: TGTGGCCTAGGCAAAGCGGAGACCCAGTACTTC. This codes for CGLGKAETQYF.

The chain employs TRBV7-9 and TRBJ2-7; D may be TRBD1 or TRBD2 (5 bases each). The CDR3 is 15 amino acids. V shed 0 bases and J shed 2 bases, with 11 bases lying between them. The germline gives CDR1 SEHNR, CDR2 FQNEAQ (reference sequence). The CDR3 DNA follows: TGTGCCAGCAGCTTAGCTGAGGGACGGACCTACGAGCAGTACTTC. Amino acid sequence: CASSLAEGRTYEQYF.

The V gene is TRBV19, the J gene TRBJ2-1; 10 bases agree with TRBD2. Trimming removed 4 bases from V and 11 bases from J; junction bases left unmatched: 8. The CDR3 extends over 14 amino acids. Germline lookup yields CDR1 LNHDA and CDR2 SQIVND (reference sequence). The CDR3 bases are TGTGCCAGTAGTACGACCGGGACTAGCGTAAAGCAGTTCTTC. It specifies CASSTTGTSVKQFF.

This chain links TRBV7-2 with TRBJ1-2; D is uncertain. This CDR3 region has 14 residues. V lost 2 bases and J lost 8, with 15 bases in between. Per germline, CDR1 SGHTA and CDR2 FQGNSA. CDR3 nucleotides: TGTGCCAGCAGCTTATTGGCCGACCTTAGCGGCTACACCTTC. Translating it yields CASSLLADLSGYTF. Full variable domain (missing parts from reference TRBV7-2 and TRBJ1-2): GAGVSQSPSNKVTEKGKDVELRCDPISGHTALYWYRQSLGQGLEFLIYFQGNSAPDKSGLPSDRFSAERTGGSVSTLTIQRTQQEDSAVYLCASSLLADLSGYTFGSGTRLTVV.

This clonotype occurred a few times. The chain carries TRBV7-2 and TRBJ1-3; D might be TRBD1 (5 bases). The length of the CDR3 is 14 residues. CDR1 and CDR2 from the germline V gene are SGHTA and FQGNSA. Deletions cut 4 bases from V and 9 bases from J, with 16 bases between. CDR3 amino acids: CASSSTQARGTIYF. DNA for the CDR3: TGTGCCAGCAGCTCCACACAGGCGCGGGGCACCATATATTTT.

V usage is TRBV5-1 and J usage is TRBJ2-1, with 10 bases matching TRBD2. The V gene end was trimmed by 0 bases and the J gene end by 0 bases; junction bases not matched to a gene: 6. This CDR3 is built from 18 residues. CDR1 and CDR2 from the germline V gene are SGHRS and YFSETQ. The CDR3 region is CASSLGLAGAVSYNEQFF. The CDR3 nucleotides are TGCGCCAGCAGCTTGGGCCTAGCGGGAGCGGTCTCCTACAATGAGCAGTTCTTC.

The sample holds a few counts of this clonotype. The chain combines TRBV7-9 with TRBJ2-7; the match to TRBD1 covers 9 bases. The length of the CDR3 is 14 residues. Per germline, CDR1 SEHNR and CDR2 FQNEAQ (reference sequence). The ends lost 4 bases at V and 5 bases at J; junction bases unmatched: 6. This CDR3 reads CASSSRDRDHEQYF. The CDR3 DNA sequence: TGTGCCAGCAGCTCCCGGGACAGGGACCACGAGCAGTACTTC. Variable domain in full (rest from reference TRBV7-9 and TRBJ2-7): DTGVSQNPRHKITKRGQNVTFRCDPISEHNRLYWYRQTLGQGPEFLTYFQNEAQLEKSRLLSDRFSAERPKGSFSTLEIQRTEQGDSAMYLCASSSRDRDHEQYFGPGTRLTVT.

This clonotype was picked up a small number of times. The rearrangement links TRBV7-8 to TRBJ2-7; 7 positions agree with TRBD2. CDR3 length equals 16 residues. Unmatched junction bases numbered 8, after V lost 1 base and J lost 2 bases. Germline CDR1 reads SGHVS; CDR2 reads FQNEAQ. The DNA of the CDR3 is TGTGCCAGCAGCTTAGTGCTAGCGGAGCTCACCTACGAGCAGTACGTC. This sequence encodes CASSLVLAELTYEQYV.

This clonotype has more than one count but fewer than ten. One end of the junction varies from germline; a read error may be responsible. The chain is built from TRBV7-2 and TRBJ2-6; 10 positions match TRBD1. The CDR3 is made up of 19 amino acids. Germline CDR1 is SGHTA and CDR2 is FQGNSA. CDR3 sequence (DNA): TGTGCCAGCAGCCTAGCGCCGGGACAGGGGAATACTGGGGCCAACGTCCTGACTTTC. Protein sequence: CASSLAPGQGNTGANVLTF.

This clonotype has just a few counts. V gene TRBV7-2 combines with J gene TRBJ2-7; TRBD2 is a possible D gene (6 bases). V lost 5 bases to trimming and J lost 0 bases, with 14 bases between them. The CDR3 covers 15 residues. Germline CDR1 reads SGHTA; CDR2 reads FQGNSA. Here the CDR3 reads CASSAGGAASYEQYV. The CDR3 nucleotides read TGTGCCAGCAGCGCCGGGGGAGCGGCCTCCTACGAGCAGTACGTC.

This clonotype was observed a few times. The rearrangement joins TRBV7-9 to TRBJ2-2; a weak D match, TRBD2 (5 bases). The V end was cut by 2 bases, the J end by 5 bases, with 9 bases between. Germline V gene data show CDR1 as SEHNR and CDR2 as FQNEAQ (reference sequence). This CDR3 has 14 residues. DNA for the CDR3: TGTGCCAGCAGCTTATCTTGGGAGACCGGGGAGCTGTTTTTT. It translates to CASSLSWETGELFF.

The chain employs TRBV5-1 and TRBJ2-7, with D hard to call. Germline V gene sequence: CDR1 SGHRS, CDR2 YFSETQ. This CDR3 has 16 amino acids. Deletions cut 1 base from V and 2 bases from J, with 16 bases between. This CDR3 reads CASSLKSPPVPYEQYV. The CDR3 coding sequence is TGCGCCAGCAGCTTGAAAAGTCCGCCTGTCCCCTACGAGCAGTACGTC.

This clonotype was detected only a few times. This chain connects TRBV6-5 to TRBJ2-1; D tentatively fits TRBD1 or TRBD2 (5 bases each). Between the trimmed V and J ends, which lost 5 bases and 10 bases, there was a span of 15 bases. The CDR3 contains 13 residues. The V gene's germline CDR1 is MNHEY and CDR2 SVGAGI. CDR3 sequence reads: CASSPLGVNEQFF. CDR3 coding DNA: TGTGCCAGCAGTCCCCTGGGGGTTAACGAGCAGTTCTTC.

This clonotype was found many times. This sequence joins TRBV7-9 and TRBJ2-1; 8 bases align to TRBD2. This CDR3 has 18 amino acids. J lost 8 bases, V lost 1 base, and 16 bases had no gene match. Germline V gene sequence: CDR1 SEHNR, CDR2 FQNEAQ (reference sequence). The CDR3 sequence is CASSLVSSGRSQFHEQFF. DNA for the CDR3: TGTGCCAGCAGCTTAGTATCCAGCGGGAGAAGCCAATTTCATGAGCAGTTCTTC.

This clonotype was counted once. V and J are TRBV11-3 and TRBJ1-3; D ambiguous. Germline CDR1 SGHNT, CDR2 YENEEA. The CDR3 totals 15 residues. Trimming removed 2 bases from V and 0 bases from J, with 8 bases in between. DNA of the CDR3: TGTGCCAGCAGCTTACCTTACAACTCTGGAAACACCATATATTTT. Translating it yields CASSLPYNSGNTIYF.

V gene TRBV6-2 or TRBV6-3 combines with J gene TRBJ2-7; D unclear. V gave up 4 bases and J gave up 5 bases, with 18 bases separating them. Germline V gives CDR1 MNHEY, CDR2 SVGEGT. The CDR3 sequence is 15 residues long. The CDR3 nucleotides are TGTGCCAGCAGTTCTCCCTGGACGGGCCTGGACGAGCAGTACGTC. Its protein product is CASSSPWTGLDEQYV.